These T cell receptor beta chains were read from a single sample in a study of T cell repertoires in cytomegalovirus infection. From the reads, TCRdb called clonotypes with MiXCR, one entry per CDR3 protein. The data contain around 270,000 distinct CDR3 sequences, approximately 9.1% of them seen just once; the ten biggest clones take up over 12%. The sequenced sample was PBMCs. Receptors were obtained from a human donor in good health (CMV status not recorded). Some clones in this sample may be carry-over from other donors' samples. Both conserved end residues are part of each CDR3. D genes are given only for firm matches. Only some rows state a clone size, as once, few, many or a class for expanded clones.

CDR3 DNA: TGTGCCAGCAGTGATAAGTCCGGGGGGCGTCAGCCCCAGCATTTT
CDR3 protein: CASSDKSGGRQPQHF
J gene: TRBJ1-5
D gene: .
V gene: TRBV2
clone size: .

CDR3 DNA: TGTGCCAGCAGTTTTTCTGGGGGCCTTGGAAATGAGCAGTTCTTC
CDR3 protein: CASSFSGGLGNEQFF
J gene: TRBJ2-1
D gene: .
V gene: TRBV12-3/TRBV12-4
clone size: few

CDR3 DNA: TGCAGTGCTTCCCCCTCGAATACGCAGTATTTT
CDR3 protein: CSASPSNTQYF
J gene: TRBJ2-3
D gene: .
V gene: TRBV20-1
clone size: .

CDR3 DNA: TGTGCCAGCAGCTTTCATACAGGGGAGCAGTACTTC
CDR3 protein: CASSFHTGEQYF
J gene: TRBJ2-7
D gene: .
V gene: TRBV7-2
clone size: many

CDR3 DNA: TGTGCCAGCAGTTACCGGTGGAATCAGCCCCAGCATTTT
CDR3 protein: CASSYRWNQPQHF
J gene: TRBJ1-5
D gene: .
V gene: TRBV6-2/TRBV6-3
clone size: .

CDR3 DNA: TGCGCCAGCAGCGGGACACAGAACACTGAAGCTTTCTTT
CDR3 protein: CASSGTQNTEAFF
J gene: TRBJ1-1
D gene: .
V gene: TRBV5-1
clone size: .

CDR3 DNA: TGTGCCAGCAGCGGGGCCTTCTCTGGGGCCAACGTCCTGACTTTC
CDR3 protein: CASSGAFSGANVLTF
J gene: TRBJ2-6
D gene: .
V gene: TRBV7-2
clone size: many

CDR3 DNA: TGTGCCAGCAGTTACGGGAGCTATGGCTACACCTTC
CDR3 protein: CASSYGSYGYTF
J gene: TRBJ1-2
D gene: .
V gene: TRBV6-2/TRBV6-3
clone size: few

CDR3 DNA: TGTGCCAGCAGCTTAGCGAGGCCCGTGGAGCTGTTTTTT
CDR3 protein: CASSLARPVELFF
J gene: TRBJ2-2
D gene: .
V gene: TRBV7-2
clone size: many

CDR3 DNA: TGTGCCAGCACGACAGGGTTTCAGCCCCAGCATTTT
CDR3 protein: CASTTGFQPQHF
J gene: TRBJ1-5
D gene: TRBD1
V gene: TRBV25-1
clone size: .

CDR3 DNA: TGTGCCAGCAGCCGTACAGGGGGCAACGAAAAACTGTTTTTT
CDR3 protein: CASSRTGGNEKLFF
J gene: TRBJ1-4
D gene: TRBD1
V gene: TRBV11-2
clone size: many

CDR3 DNA: TGTGCCAGCAGTGTGGTCGGGTCCTCAAGAGGGGAGCAGTACTTC
CDR3 protein: CASSVVGSSRGEQYF
J gene: TRBJ2-7
D gene: .
V gene: TRBV2
clone size: .

CDR3 DNA: TGTGCCAGCAGCTTAAGGGTGCGGGCTCTGAACACTGAAGCTTTCTTT
CDR3 protein: CASSLRVRALNTEAFF
J gene: TRBJ1-1
D gene: .
V gene: TRBV7-2
clone size: many

CDR3 DNA: TGTGCCAGCAGCCTGAAGCCGGGTCGGGAGACCCAGTACTTC
CDR3 protein: CASSLKPGRETQYF
J gene: TRBJ2-5
D gene: .
V gene: TRBV7-8
clone size: many

CDR3 DNA: TGTGCCAGCAGCCAAGAAGACAGCTTCTGGGGCTACACCTTC
CDR3 protein: CASSQEDSFWGYTF
J gene: TRBJ1-2
D gene: .
V gene: TRBV14
clone size: .

CDR3 DNA: TGTGCCAGCAGCCGACACACAACCGGGCCTCTGCGATTTGCGGCGGATACGCAGTATTTT
CDR3 protein: CASSRHTTGPLRFAADTQYF
J gene: TRBJ2-3
D gene: .
V gene: TRBV28
clone size: many

CDR3 DNA: TGTGCCAGCAGTTACATCGGACAGAATCAGCCCCAGCATTTT
CDR3 protein: CASSYIGQNQPQHF
J gene: TRBJ1-5
D gene: .
V gene: TRBV6-2/TRBV6-3
clone size: .

CDR3 DNA: TGTGCCAGCACAAAGGGGAACCTCAATGAGCAGTTCTTC
CDR3 protein: CASTKGNLNEQFF
J gene: TRBJ2-1
D gene: .
V gene: TRBV5-4
clone size: .

CDR3 DNA: TGTGCCAGCAGCTTCAACTTCCAAGAGACCCAGTACTTC
CDR3 protein: CASSFNFQETQYF
J gene: TRBJ2-5
D gene: .
V gene: TRBV7-2
clone size: .

CDR3 DNA: TGTGCCAGCAGGAGGGGGAAAGAGACCCAGTACTTC
CDR3 protein: CASRRGKETQYF
J gene: TRBJ2-5
D gene: .
V gene: TRBV6-2/TRBV6-3
clone size: many

CDR3 DNA: TGTGCCAGCCAGCTTCAGGTGACAGGGGTTAATTCACCCCTCCACTTT
CDR3 protein: CASQLQVTGVNSPLHF
J gene: TRBJ1-6
D gene: TRBD1
V gene: TRBV7-2
clone size: many

CDR3 DNA: TGTGCCAGCAGCCCGAGGGGTCGATCCTCCTACGAGCAGTACTTC
CDR3 protein: CASSPRGRSSYEQYF
J gene: TRBJ2-7
D gene: .
V gene: TRBV12-3/TRBV12-4
clone size: many

CDR3 DNA: TGTGCCAGCAGCCCGGGGACAGGGCCATATGGCTACACCTTC
CDR3 protein: CASSPGTGPYGYTF
J gene: TRBJ1-2
D gene: TRBD1
V gene: TRBV7-2
clone size: many